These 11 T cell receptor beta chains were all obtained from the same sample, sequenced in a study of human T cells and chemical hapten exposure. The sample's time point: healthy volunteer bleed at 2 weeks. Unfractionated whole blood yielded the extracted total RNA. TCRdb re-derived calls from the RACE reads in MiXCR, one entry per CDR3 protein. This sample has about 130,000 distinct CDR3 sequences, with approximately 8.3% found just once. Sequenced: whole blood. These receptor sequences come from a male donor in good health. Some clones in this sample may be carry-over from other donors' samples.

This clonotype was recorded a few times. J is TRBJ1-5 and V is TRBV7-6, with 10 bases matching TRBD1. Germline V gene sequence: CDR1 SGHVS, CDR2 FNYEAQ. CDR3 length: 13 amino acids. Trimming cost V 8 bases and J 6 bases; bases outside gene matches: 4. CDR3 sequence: CASGTGEGQPQHF. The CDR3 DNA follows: TGTGCCAGCGGGACAGGGGAGGGTCAGCCCCAGCATTTT.

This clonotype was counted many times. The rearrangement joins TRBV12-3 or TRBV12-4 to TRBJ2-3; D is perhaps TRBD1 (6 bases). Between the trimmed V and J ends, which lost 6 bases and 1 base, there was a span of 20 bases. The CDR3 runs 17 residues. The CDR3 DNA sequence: TGTGCCAGCAGCCCCCGAGGGGGACCGAGAGGCACAGATACGCAGTATTTT. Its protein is CASSPRGGPRGTDTQYF.

The CDR3: CASSTQGWDGYTF. The CDR3, as DNA: TGTGCCAGCAGTACTCAGGGGTGGGATGGCTACACCTTC. The gene calls are TRBV6-6 and TRBJ1-2; weak D call: TRBD1 (6 bases). In germline, CDR1 is MNHNY, CDR2 SVGAGI (reference sequence). The CDR3 is 13 amino acids. Trimming took off 5 bases at V and 6 bases at J, with 13 bases between the two ends.

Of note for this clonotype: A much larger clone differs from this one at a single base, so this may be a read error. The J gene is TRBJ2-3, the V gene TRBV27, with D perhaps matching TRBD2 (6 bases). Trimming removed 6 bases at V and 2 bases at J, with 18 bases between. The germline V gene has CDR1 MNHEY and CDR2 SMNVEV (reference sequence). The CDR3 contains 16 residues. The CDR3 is CASSQSSRRVTDTQYF. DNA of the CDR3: TGTGCCAGCAGCCAATCTAGCAGGAGGGTCACAGATACGCAGTATTTT.

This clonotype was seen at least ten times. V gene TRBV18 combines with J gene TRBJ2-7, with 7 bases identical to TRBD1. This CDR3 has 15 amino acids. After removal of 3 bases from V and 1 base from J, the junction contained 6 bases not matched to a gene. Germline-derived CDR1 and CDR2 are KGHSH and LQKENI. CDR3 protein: CASSPWGQQSYEQYF. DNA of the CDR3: TGTGCCAGCTCACCTTGGGGACAGCAGTCCTACGAGCAGTACTTC.

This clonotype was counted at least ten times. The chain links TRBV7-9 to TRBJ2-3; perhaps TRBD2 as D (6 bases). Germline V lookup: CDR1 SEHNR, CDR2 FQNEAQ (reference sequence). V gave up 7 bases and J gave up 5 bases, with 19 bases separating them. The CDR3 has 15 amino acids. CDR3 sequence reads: CASISVGGKGDTQYF. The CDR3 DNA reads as TGTGCCAGCATATCAGTAGGCGGGAAAGGAGATACGCAGTATTTT.

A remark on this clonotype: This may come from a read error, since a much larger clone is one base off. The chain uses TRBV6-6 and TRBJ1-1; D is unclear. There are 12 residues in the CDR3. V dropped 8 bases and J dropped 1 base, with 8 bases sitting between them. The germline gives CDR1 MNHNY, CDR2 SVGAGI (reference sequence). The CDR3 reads CASGAGNTEAFF. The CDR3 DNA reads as TGTGCCAGCGGCGCAGGGAACACTGAAGCTTTCTTT.

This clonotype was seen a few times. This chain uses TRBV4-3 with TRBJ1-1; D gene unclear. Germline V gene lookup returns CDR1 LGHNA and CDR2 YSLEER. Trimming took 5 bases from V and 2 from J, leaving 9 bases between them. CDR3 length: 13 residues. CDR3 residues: CASSIHSNTEAFF. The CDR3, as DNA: TGCGCCAGCAGCATCCACTCTAACACTGAAGCTTTCTTT.

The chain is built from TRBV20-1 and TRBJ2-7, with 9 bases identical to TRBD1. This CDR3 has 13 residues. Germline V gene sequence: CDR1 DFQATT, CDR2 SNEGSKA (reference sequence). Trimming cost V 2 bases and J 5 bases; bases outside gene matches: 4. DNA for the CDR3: TGCAGTGCTAGACGGTACAGGGGGCACGAGCAGTACTTC. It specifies CSARRYRGHEQYF.

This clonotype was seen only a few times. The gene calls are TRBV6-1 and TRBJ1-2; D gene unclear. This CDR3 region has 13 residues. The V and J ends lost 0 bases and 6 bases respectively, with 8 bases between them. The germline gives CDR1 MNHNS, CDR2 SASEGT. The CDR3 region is CASSEANLHGYTF. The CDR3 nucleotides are TGTGCCAGCAGTGAAGCAAACCTCCATGGCTACACCTTC.

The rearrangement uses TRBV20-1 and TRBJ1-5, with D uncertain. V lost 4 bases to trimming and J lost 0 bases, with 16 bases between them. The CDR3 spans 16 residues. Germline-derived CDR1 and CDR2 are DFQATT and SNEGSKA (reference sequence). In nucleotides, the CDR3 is TGCAGTGCTATGACCACGGAAAATTATAGCAATCAGCCCCAGCATTTT. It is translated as CSAMTTENYSNQPQHF.